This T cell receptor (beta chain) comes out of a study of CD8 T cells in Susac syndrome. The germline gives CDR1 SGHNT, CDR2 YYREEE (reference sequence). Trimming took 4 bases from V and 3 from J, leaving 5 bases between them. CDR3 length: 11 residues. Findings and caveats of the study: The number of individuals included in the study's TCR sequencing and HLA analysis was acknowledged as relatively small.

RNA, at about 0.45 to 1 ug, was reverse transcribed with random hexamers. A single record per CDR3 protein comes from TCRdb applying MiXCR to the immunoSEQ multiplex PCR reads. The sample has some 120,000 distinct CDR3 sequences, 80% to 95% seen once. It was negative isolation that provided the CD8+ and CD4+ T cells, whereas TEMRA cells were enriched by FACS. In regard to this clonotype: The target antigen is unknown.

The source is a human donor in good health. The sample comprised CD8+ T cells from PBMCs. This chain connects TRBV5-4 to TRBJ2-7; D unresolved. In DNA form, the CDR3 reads TGTGCCAGCAGCAATTTCTACGAGCAGTACTTC. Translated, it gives CASSNFYEQYF.